The clone carrying this T cell receptor beta chain was recorded many times. This entry is derived from a study of T cell repertoires in cytomegalovirus infection. TCRdb re-called the reads with MiXCR, one entry per CDR3 protein. Seen here are hundreds of thousands of distinct CDR3 sequences, less than 40% observed once, and the top ten hold roughly 2.8%. Sequencing input: PBMCs. The source is a human donor in good health (CMV status not recorded). Some clones in this sample may be carry-over from other donors' samples.

CDR3 protein: CASSKGTSEFYEQYF. Here the CDR3 DNA reads TGTGCCAGCAGCAAGGGGACTAGCGAGTTCTACGAGCAGTACTTC. This chain uses TRBV7-2 with TRBJ2-7; 10 bases match TRBD2. CDR3 length: 15 residues. Germline V gives CDR1 SGHTA, CDR2 FQGNSA. The V segment lost 5 bases and the J segment 3 bases; nucleotides outside the gene matches: 7.